The 23 T cell receptor beta chains given below trace back to one sample, sequenced in a study of cytomegalovirus exposure and HLA in healthy donors (dated by TCRdb to the late 2010s). The library was built by means of the immunoSEQ multiplex PCR assay. For the multiplex PCR, a mixture combining 60 forward primers for TCR Vbeta segments and 13 reverse primers for TCR Jbeta segments was used. TCRdb's version of the immuneACCESS table is confined to in-frame rearrangements and falls short of the full clone set. An unresolved V gene accounts for under half of the shortfall where checked; the remainder is of unknown origin. Counted in this sample were about 140,000 clones; about four fifths of them appeared once. The top ten clonotypes cover 2.5% to 3.5% of the sample. The sequencing sample was made of PBMCs. These receptors were taken from a male donor in good health and CMV-seronegative.

The genes are TRBV7-2 and TRBJ1-4; D may be TRBD1 (5 bases). Per germline, CDR1 SGHTA and CDR2 FQGNSA. V was pared by 5 bases and J by 6 bases, with 13 bases between. The CDR3 has 14 amino acids. The CDR3 loop reads CASSPGHGDEKLFF. The CDR3 region has the DNA TGTGCCAGCAGCCCCGGACACGGAGATGAAAAACTGTTTTTT.

This chain connects TRBV7-9 to TRBJ2-5, with 9 bases that match TRBD2. Unmatched junction bases numbered 6, after V lost 1 base and J lost 3 bases. From germline, CDR1 is SEHNR and CDR2 FQNEAQ (reference sequence). There are 16 residues in the CDR3. The CDR3: CASSLVPSGVKETQYF. The CDR3 nucleotides read TGTGCCAGCAGCTTAGTCCCTAGCGGGGTGAAAGAGACCCAGTACTTC.

The chain combines TRBV5-5 with TRBJ2-1, with D possibly being TRBD2 (7 bases). Germline CDR1 reads SGHKS; CDR2 reads YYEKEE (reference sequence). This CDR3 region has 14 residues. Trimming pared 5 bases from V and 6 bases from J, leaving 15 bases between. The CDR3: CASSSRRGANEQFF. The CDR3 DNA sequence: TGTGCCAGCAGTTCAAGACGGGGGGCCAATGAGCAGTTCTTC.

V is TRBV5-6 and J is TRBJ2-7; possible D gene TRBD2, 5 bases. The CDR3 totals 14 residues. The V end lost 3 bases, the J end lost 0 bases, and 10 bases lay between the germline ends. CDR1 and CDR2 from the germline V gene are SGHDT and YYEEEE. The CDR3 coding sequence is TGTGCCAGCAGCTCGGTCGGGGACTCCTACGAGCAGTACTTC. Protein sequence: CASSSVGDSYEQYF.

Only a few counts were recorded for this clone. The chain carries TRBV14 and TRBJ2-4, with D perhaps TRBD2 (6 bases). The germline V gene encodes CDR1 SGHDN and CDR2 FVKESK. V was pared by 4 bases and J by 7 bases, with 14 bases between. CDR3 length equals 14 residues. The CDR3 loop reads CASSPHREINIQYF. CDR3 bases: TGTGCCAGCAGCCCCCATCGGGAGATCAACATTCAGTACTTC.

J is TRBJ1-2 and V is TRBV18, with TRBD1 as a possible D gene (5 bases). V was shortened by 9 bases and J by 6 bases, with 11 bases between the two germline ends. Germline CDR1 reads KGHSH; CDR2 reads LQKENI. CDR3 length: 11 residues. The CDR3 sequence: CASGGINGYTF. CDR3 sequence (DNA): TGTGCCAGTGGGGGGATCAATGGCTACACCTTC.

The chain has TRBV10-1 and TRBJ2-4; a weak D match, TRBD1 (6 bases). The V end was cut by 0 bases, the J end by 0 bases, with 18 bases between. CDR1 is WNHNN, CDR2 SYGVQD, per germline (reference sequence). The CDR3 loop spans 19 amino acids. CDR3 coding DNA: TGCGCCAGCAGTGAGTCGACTGGGGACACCGAATTAGCCAAAAACATTCAGTACTTC. Its translation: CASSESTGDTELAKNIQYF.

The rearrangement joins TRBV10-1 to TRBJ2-7; 11 nucleotides align to TRBD1. V gave up 8 bases and J gave up 8 bases; unmatched junction bases: 17. Germline V lookup: CDR1 WNHNN, CDR2 SYGVQD (reference sequence). This CDR3 has 16 residues. The CDR3 sequence: CASSTTSDRGRGQQYF. The CDR3 region has the DNA TGCGCCAGCTCTACCACCTCGGACAGGGGGCGCGGTCAGCAGTACTTC.

V usage is TRBV7-9 and J usage is TRBJ2-2; tentatively, D is TRBD1 (6 bases). Deletions cut 4 bases from V and 4 bases from J, with 19 bases between. The CDR3 is 17 residues long. Per germline, CDR1 SEHNR and CDR2 FQNEAQ (reference sequence). The CDR3 sequence is CASSSPIQGYSTGELFF. CDR3 in DNA: TGTGCCAGCAGCTCGCCTATTCAGGGGTATAGCACCGGGGAGCTGTTTTTT.

The chain is built from TRBV2 and TRBJ1-5; the D is unclear. The CDR3 consists of 12 residues. V gave up 11 bases and J gave up 0 bases, with 8 bases separating them. Germline values: CDR1 SNHLY, CDR2 FYNNEI. CDR3 amino acids: CAGGDSNQPQHF. The CDR3, as DNA: TGTGCCGGCGGGGATAGCAATCAGCCCCAGCATTTT. The variable domain in full, completed from reference TRBV2 and TRBJ1-5, reads EPEVTQTPSHQVTQMGQEVILRCVPISNHLYFYWYRQILGQKVEFLVSFYNNEISEKSEIFDDQFSVERPDGSNFTLKIRSTKLEDSAMYFCAGGDSNQPQHFGDGTRLSIL.

The chain recombines TRBV4-1 with TRBJ2-7, with D possibly matching TRBD2 (6 bases). CDR3 size: 20 residues. The V gene lost 6 bases and the J gene lost 0 bases, with 30 bases spanning the gap. Per the germline V gene, CDR1 is MGHRA and CDR2 is YSYEKL. The chain's CDR3 is CASSPINQIGFSGNSYEQYF. CDR3 sequence (DNA): TGCGCCAGCAGTCCAATCAATCAGATCGGATTTAGCGGCAACTCCTACGAGCAGTACTTC.

The genes are TRBV19 and TRBJ1-5; D perhaps matches TRBD1 (6 bases). Germline V gene data show CDR1 as LNHDA and CDR2 as SQIVND (reference sequence). V lost 6 bases and J lost 3, with 12 bases in between. The length of the CDR3 is 14 residues. CDR3 nucleotides: TGTGCCAGTAGAATCAGGGGAATCAATCAGCCCCAGCATTTT. This translates into CASRIRGINQPQHF.

V usage is TRBV5-1 and J usage is TRBJ2-3; possible D gene TRBD1, 6 bases. This CDR3 has 14 amino acids. V lost 4 bases and J 3 bases, leaving 12 bases between the germline ends. Germline V gene data show CDR1 as SGHRS and CDR2 as YFSETQ. CDR3 residues: CASSVGGQTDTQYF. In nucleotides, the CDR3 is TGCGCCAGCAGCGTAGGCGGACAGACAGATACGCAGTATTTT. The whole variable domain, filled in from reference TRBV5-1 and TRBJ2-3, reads KAGVTQTPRYLIKTRGQQVTLSCSPISGHRSVSWYQQTPGQGLQFLFEYFSETQRNKGNFPGRFSGRQFSNSRSEMNVSTLELGDSALYLCASSVGGQTDTQYFGPGTRLTVL.

For the CDR3, the DNA is TGTGCCAGCAGCTTCGGCTTCAAGACTTCTAACTATGGCTACACCTTC. It yields the protein CASSFGFKTSNYGYTF. The V gene is TRBV7-2, the J gene TRBJ1-2; D remains unclear. Germline V CDR1 and CDR2: SGHTA, FQGNSA. The ends were cut back, 3 bases at V and 0 bases at J, with 14 bases in the middle. The CDR3 covers 16 residues.

The V call is TRBV19, the J call TRBJ2-7; TRBD1 aligns across 7 bases. The junction had 4 bases not matched to a gene; V was cut back by 6 bases and J by 2 bases. This CDR3 is built from 13 residues. Germline CDR1 reads LNHDA; CDR2 reads SQIVND (reference sequence). The CDR3 DNA sequence: TGTGCCAGTAGGTACGACAGGGCCTACGAGCAGTACTTC. Translation: CASRYDRAYEQYF.

The rearrangement joins TRBV2 to TRBJ1-2, with D possibly being TRBD1 (5 bases). The CDR3 runs to 14 residues. V was cut by 6 bases and J by 5 bases, with 16 bases left in between. Germline-derived CDR1 and CDR2 are SNHLY and FYNNEI. CDR3 bases: TGTGCCAGCAGCGGTAACTTGGGGCTTTATGGCTACACCTTC. Translated: CASSGNLGLYGYTF.

As for this clone: Germline and junction disagree at one end, which may indicate a read error. V is TRBV29-1 and J is TRBJ1-2; 8 nucleotides match TRBD1. CDR1 is SQVTM, CDR2 ANQGSEA, per germline. The CDR3 contains 13 residues. The CDR3 protein is CSVQTGDNYGYPF. For the CDR3, the DNA is TGCAGCGTCCAGACAGGGGACAACTATGGCTACCCCTTC. Using reference TRBV29-1 and TRBJ1-2 for the parts outside the CDR3, the full variable domain is SAVISQKPSRDICQRGTSLTIQCQVDSQVTMMFWYRQQPGQSLTLIATANQGSEATYESGFVIDKFPISRPNLTFSTLTVSNMSPEDSSIYLCSVQTGDNYGYPFGSGTRLTVV.

This clone was observed a handful of times. V gene TRBV5-6 combines with J gene TRBJ2-7; D uncertain. V lost 4 bases and J 2 bases, leaving 16 bases between the germline ends. The CDR3 runs 15 residues. Germline V gene data show CDR1 as SGHDT and CDR2 as YYEEEE. The CDR3 spells CASSPIRKATYEQYF. For the CDR3, the DNA is TGTGCCAGCAGCCCCATAAGAAAAGCCACCTACGAGCAGTACTTC.

The chain has TRBV15 and TRBJ2-7, with D perhaps matching TRBD1 (6 bases). This CDR3 has 14 residues. CDR1 and CDR2 (germline): LNHNV, YYDKDF (reference sequence). The V gene lost 2 bases and the J gene lost 0 bases, with 8 bases spanning the gap. The CDR3 sequence is CATSRPQGSYEQYF. CDR3 in DNA: TGTGCCACCAGCAGACCACAGGGCTCCTACGAGCAGTACTTC.

The V call is TRBV5-1, the J call TRBJ2-1, with D uncertain. V lost 0 bases, J lost 0 bases, and 7 bases lay in between. The germline gives CDR1 SGHRS, CDR2 YFSETQ. The CDR3 consists of 15 residues. CDR3 amino acids: CASSLGQISYNEQFF. CDR3 nucleotide sequence: TGCGCCAGCAGCTTGGGGCAGATCTCCTACAATGAGCAGTTCTTC. Supplemented by reference TRBV5-1 and TRBJ2-1, the full variable domain reads KAGVTQTPRYLIKTRGQQVTLSCSPISGHRSVSWYQQTPGQGLQFLFEYFSETQRNKGNFPGRFSGRQFSNSRSEMNVSTLELGDSALYLCASSLGQISYNEQFFGPGTRLTVL.

The chain has TRBV7-9 and TRBJ2-2, with TRBD2 matching 11 bases. Trimming cost V 2 bases and J 5 bases; bases outside gene matches: 4. Germline V gives CDR1 SEHNR, CDR2 FQNEAQ (reference sequence). CDR3 length: 16 amino acids. CDR3 region: CASSLRLAGLTGELFF. The CDR3 DNA sequence: TGTGCCAGCAGCTTAAGACTAGCGGGGTTAACCGGGGAGCTGTTTTTT.

The V gene is TRBV29-1, the J gene TRBJ1-2; unclear D gene. Trimming removed 4 bases at V and 8 bases at J, with 14 bases between. Germline V lookup: CDR1 SQVTM, CDR2 ANQGSEA. The CDR3 runs 12 residues. Here the CDR3 DNA reads TGCAGCGTTGGATTAGTAGTAATAGGCTACACCTTC. As protein: CSVGLVVIGYTF. The full variable domain, rest sourced from reference TRBV29-1 and TRBJ1-2, is SAVISQKPSRDICQRGTSLTIQCQVDSQVTMMFWYRQQPGQSLTLIATANQGSEATYESGFVIDKFPISRPNLTFSTLTVSNMSPEDSSIYLCSVGLVVIGYTFGSGTRLTVV.

The V gene is TRBV2, the J gene TRBJ1-1; 7 bases fit TRBD1. The CDR3 spans 13 residues. Trimming cost V 10 bases and J 1 base; bases outside gene matches: 6. Per germline, CDR1 SNHLY and CDR2 FYNNEI. Here the CDR3 DNA reads TGTGCCACCTTGCGGACAGGGAACACTGAAGCTTTCTTT. This sequence encodes CATLRTGNTEAFF. Together with reference TRBV2 and TRBJ1-1, the CDR3 gives the full variable domain: EPEVTQTPSHQVTQMGQEVILRCVPISNHLYFYWYRQILGQKVEFLVSFYNNEISEKSEIFDDQFSVERPDGSNFTLKIRSTKLEDSAMYFCATLRTGNTEAFFGQGTRLTVV.